The 11 T cell receptor beta chains reported below all come from one sample, sequenced in a study of CD8 T cells in ankylosing spondylitis (TCRdb year 2017). Libraries came from 5' RACE. TCRdb lists the instrument as Illumina HiSeq 2500. TCRdb reran the public reads through fastp at Q25 and MiXCR, keeping productive beta chains. Duplicate CDR3 protein sequences are folded into a single record with the most common DNA and genes. Recorded for this sample are approximately 140,000 distinct CDR3 sequences; around 9.3% of them occurred a single time. The ten largest account for 2.5% to 3.5% of the sample. The specimen was blood, either unsorted or a sorted T cell fraction (not recorded which). The receptors here all came from a male donor with ankylosing spondylitis or in good health (not recorded which).

There are many counts of this clonotype. The chain is built from TRBV5-6 and TRBJ2-2; D tentatively fits TRBD1 or TRBD2 (6 bases each). Germline values: CDR1 SGHDT, CDR2 YYEEEE. This CDR3 is built from 16 residues. V dropped 2 bases and J dropped 4 bases, with 15 bases sitting between them. The DNA for the CDR3 is TGTGCCAGCAGCTTAACCGGGGGCTCGTTCACCGGGGAGCTGTTTTTT. Protein sequence: CASSLTGGSFTGELFF.

This clonotype has ten or more counts. The V gene is TRBV20-1, the J gene TRBJ2-5, with a possible D match to TRBD1 (6 bases). V shed 1 base and J shed 5 bases, with 8 bases lying between them. CDR3 length equals 12 residues. The germline V gene encodes CDR1 DFQATT and CDR2 SNEGSKA (reference sequence). In nucleotides, the CDR3 is TGCAGTGCTAGAGGACAGGAGGAGACCCAGTACTTC. Encoded protein: CSARGQEETQYF.

This clonotype turned up a few times. This chain connects TRBV28 to TRBJ2-1; TRBD2 aligns across 13 bases. The CDR3 has 15 amino acids. Germline V gene lookup returns CDR1 MDHEN and CDR2 SYDVKM. The V gene end was trimmed by 6 bases and the J gene end by 10 bases; junction bases not matched to a gene: 9. The DNA for the CDR3 is TGTGCCAGCAGGACGGGACTAGCGGGATCGGGGGAGCAGTTCTTC. Amino acids: CASRTGLAGSGEQFF.

This clonotype was observed at least ten times. V is TRBV20-1 and J is TRBJ2-7; D gene uncertain. CDR1 is DFQATT, CDR2 SNEGSKA, per germline (reference sequence). The CDR3 spans 11 residues. Trimming left V 6 bases short and J 2 bases short, with 8 bases between. DNA of the CDR3: TGCAGTGCCCAGACAACCTACGAGCAGTACTTC. This codes for CSAQTTYEQYF.

This clonotype occurred many times. This chain joins TRBV29-1 and TRBJ2-3, with 13 bases aligning to TRBD2. V was pared by 4 bases and J by 4 bases, with 17 bases of the junction left unmatched. The CDR3 extends over 19 amino acids. Germline V lookup: CDR1 SQVTM, CDR2 ANQGSEA. The CDR3 DNA reads TGCAGCGTTGTTCCGGGACTAGCGGGACTCCTAAACGAGGCAGATACGCAGTATTTT. Amino acids: CSVVPGLAGLLNEADTQYF.

This clonotype was observed many times. The chain is built from TRBV20-1 and TRBJ2-3; TRBD2 agrees at 13 bases. The CDR3 is 17 amino acids. V was pared by 6 bases and J by 2 bases, with 11 bases of the junction left unmatched. Germline CDR1 reads DFQATT; CDR2 reads SNEGSKA (reference sequence). CDR3 amino acids: CSAIIPGLAGYTDTQYF. DNA of the CDR3: TGCAGTGCGATTATTCCGGGACTAGCGGGATACACAGATACGCAGTATTTT.

This clonotype was detected many times. This chain connects TRBV4-2 to TRBJ2-1; D possibly corresponds to TRBD1 (5 bases). Germline CDR1 reads LGHNA; CDR2 reads YNFKEQ. Trimming shortened V by 2 bases and J by 10 bases, and 15 bases separated the two germline ends. The CDR3 sequence is 14 residues long. The CDR3 region has the DNA TGTGCCAGCAGCCAACAAGACTCCAGGGTGGAGCAGTTCTTC. The encoded protein is CASSQQDSRVEQFF.

The table lists this clonotype with many counts. The chain combines TRBV5-1 with TRBJ1-1, with 7 bases matching TRBD1. Trimming cost V 7 bases and J 3 bases; bases outside gene matches: 6. This CDR3 region has 13 residues. In germline, CDR1 is SGHRS, CDR2 YFSETQ. The CDR3 sequence: CASGDSIDTEAFF. The CDR3 coding sequence is TGCGCCAGCGGGGACAGCATCGACACTGAAGCTTTCTTT. Full variable domain (remainder filled in from reference TRBV5-1 and TRBJ1-1): KAGVTQTPRYLIKTRGQQVTLSCSPISGHRSVSWYQQTPGQGLQFLFEYFSETQRNKGNFPGRFSGRQFSNSRSEMNVSTLELGDSALYLCASGDSIDTEAFFGQGTRLTVV.

This clonotype has ten or more counts. The CDR3 DNA follows: TGTGCCAGCAGCTTTAAGACTAGCGGGGACACAGATACGCAGTATTTT. Translating it yields CASSFKTSGDTDTQYF. The chain links TRBV7-2 to TRBJ2-3; 11 nucleotides agree with TRBD2. V dropped 3 bases and J dropped 2; count of bases not matched to a gene: 4. Looked up from germline, CDR1 is SGHTA and CDR2 is FQGNSA. This CDR3 comprises 16 residues.

V is TRBV12-3 or TRBV12-4 and J is TRBJ1-3; D gene ambiguous. The germline V and J ends were trimmed by 7 bases and 0 bases, with 16 bases remaining between them. This CDR3 spans 16 amino acids. CDR3 amino acids: CASTLTSLGSGNTIYF. DNA for the CDR3: TGTGCCAGCACCCTCACCTCCCTAGGCTCTGGAAACACCATATATTTT.

This clonotype was seen many times. The rearrangement uses TRBV7-6 and TRBJ2-5; D not certain. V gave up 4 bases and J gave up 3 bases, with 9 bases separating them. Germline V gene data show CDR1 as SGHVS and CDR2 as FNYEAQ. The CDR3 loop spans 13 amino acids. The chain's CDR3 is CASSWPNEETQYF. The CDR3 DNA is TGTGCCAGCAGCTGGCCCAATGAAGAGACCCAGTACTTC.